This note documents a single TCR beta chain sequence. The specificity of this receptor is unknown. Base-call qualities are not available, and no considerably larger clone is one nucleotide away. Trimming accounts for 11 bases at V and 4 bases at J, while the number of junction bases matched to no gene is 16. Per the germline V gene (reference sequence), SEHNR is the CDR1 and FQNEAQ is the CDR2. Including the terminal cysteine and phenylalanine, the CDR3 comprises 16 residues. Of the read, only the CDR3 DNA is kept; its 48 bases are in frame from base 1. The protocol used for the library was the immunoSEQ multiplex PCR assay. What TCRdb holds here is the immuneACCESS table cut down to in-frame rearrangements. Part of the clones is not present; checked against another copy, under half of the missing clones reflect an unresolved V gene, and the others are unexplained. The sample contains approximately 170,000 clones, just under 95% of them found a single time. The ten largest clones capture over 4% of the sample.

This record comes from a study of control samples from healthy donors and cancer patients (TCRdb year 2020). The sample consisted of blood. This receptor was identified in a woman aged 60-75 years in good health. The rearrangement joined TRBV7-9 to TRBJ2-1; 8 bases in the middle match TRBD2. The DNA is TGTGCCTCCCCCGGTTCCGCGGGGGGACCTTACAATGAGCAGTTCTTC. This translates into CASPGSAGGPYNEQFF.